This T cell receptor (beta chain) was captured in a study of blood T cell repertoires in COVID-19 (dated by TCRdb to 2018 to 2020). Regarding the research as a whole: Samples from collaborators originated in the United States, Italy and Spain and spanned both the acute and convalescent phases of COVID-19. The material from the prospective study consisted of cDNA or gDNA derived from T cells, B-cell-depleted T cells, or PBMCs. Deeply sampled blood TCRbeta repertoires from subjects exposed to, actively infected with, or recovered from COVID-19 were included in the dataset. The repertoires were released in a freely available public database meant as a resource for research on the immune response to SARS-CoV-2. The samples were drawn from two sources: the first 160 participants of the ongoing ImmuneRACE study, and 1,000 to 1,500 subjects contributed by 6 global collaborators. A de-identified subject ID, COVID-19 status, age in years and sex were almost always included in the sample metadata. HLA class I and class II types, where available, came from metadata supplied by the sample provider rather than from assay-based typing.

A note on this clone: Its antigen remains unidentified. Base qualities were left out, and no much larger clone turns up one base away.

The immunoSEQ Assay, a bias-controlled multiplex PCR, was used to amplify TCRbeta CDR3 regions from genomic DNA. On the authors' methods: Nucleated cell counts per sample were estimated from amplification of reference gene primers within the assay. To quantify the absolute abundance of each unique TCRbeta CDR3 rearrangement, sequence reads were collapsed and filtered. For each sample, productive Simpson clonality was calculated as the square root of Simpson's diversity index over productive rearrangements. The source is immuneACCESS, and TCRdb retained only in-frame sequences with V and J called. Part of the clones is not carried over; for the studies checked, unresolved V genes explain less than half of this, and the remainder is unexplained. V and J calls plus clone size are reproduced from that table; the DNA served to infer D and trimming. This sample gives 200,000 to 250,000 clones in total; approximately 89% of them show up just once. The top ten clonotypes cover roughly 5% of the sample.

Collaborating institutions collected whole blood in K2EDTA tubes following their own protocols. For TCRbeta analysis, collaborator samples were shipped as frozen whole blood, as isolated PBMCs, or as DNA extracted from either sample type. The CDR3 goes from the cysteine to the phenylalanine over 16 residues. Only the CDR3 DNA stays, 48 bases, in frame from base 1. Relative to germline, V is missing 5 bases and J is missing 1 base, with 8 bases of the junction outside any gene match. Taken from the germline V gene (reference sequence), the CDR1 and CDR2 loops are SEHNR and FQNEAQ. Results and caveats for the whole study, not just this receptor: The amount of clinical and demographic metadata varied by source and participant and was provided uncurated.

Sample: peripheral blood. This sequence originates from a woman aged 40 to 55 with acute or convalescent COVID-19. Recombination joined TRBV7-9 with TRBJ1-1; 9 nucleotides in the junction match TRBD1. The CDR3 corresponds to CASSHRTGDANTEAFF. The nucleotide sequence is TGTGCCAGCAGCCATCGGACAGGGGATGCGAACACTGAAGCTTTCTTT. Extended through the reference TRBV7-9 and TRBJ1-1 proteins, this CDR3 yields the full variable domain: DTGVSQNPRHKITKRGQNVTFRCDPISEHNRLYWYRQTLGQGPEFLTYFQNEAQLEKSRLLSDRFSAERPKGSFSTLEIQRTEQGDSAMYLCASSHRTGDANTEAFFGQGTRLTVV.